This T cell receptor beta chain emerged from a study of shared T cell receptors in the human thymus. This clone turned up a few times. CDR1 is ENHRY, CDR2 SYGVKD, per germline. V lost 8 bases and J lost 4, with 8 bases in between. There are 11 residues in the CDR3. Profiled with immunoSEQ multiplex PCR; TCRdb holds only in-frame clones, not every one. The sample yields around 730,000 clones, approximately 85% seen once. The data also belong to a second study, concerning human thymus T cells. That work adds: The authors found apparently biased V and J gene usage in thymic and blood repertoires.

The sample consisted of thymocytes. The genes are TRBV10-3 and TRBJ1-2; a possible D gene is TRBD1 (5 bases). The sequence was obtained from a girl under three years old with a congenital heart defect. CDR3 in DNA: TGTGCCATCGGGGGACTCTATGGCTACACCTTC. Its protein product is CAIGGLYGYTF.